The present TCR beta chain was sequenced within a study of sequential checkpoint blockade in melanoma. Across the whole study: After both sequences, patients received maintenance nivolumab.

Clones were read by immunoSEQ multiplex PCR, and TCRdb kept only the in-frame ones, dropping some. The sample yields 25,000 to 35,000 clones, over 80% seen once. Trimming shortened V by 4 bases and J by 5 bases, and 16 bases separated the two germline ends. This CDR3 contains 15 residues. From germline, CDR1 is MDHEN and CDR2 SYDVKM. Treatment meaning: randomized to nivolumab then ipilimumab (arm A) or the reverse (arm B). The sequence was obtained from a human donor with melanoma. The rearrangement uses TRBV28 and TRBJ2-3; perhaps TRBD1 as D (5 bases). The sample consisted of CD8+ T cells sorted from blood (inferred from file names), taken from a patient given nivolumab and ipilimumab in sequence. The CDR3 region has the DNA TGTGCCAGCAGTTCCCTAGGGGCCTTTGGAGATACGCAGTATTTT. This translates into CASSSLGAFGDTQYF.